This T cell receptor beta chain was sequenced for a study of beta chain features in type 1 diabetes. At the level of the study: Patients and healthy donors were similar in age, gender and cell yields.

A CD45RO/CCR7/CD25/CD127/CD95/CD27 panel sorted naive, central memory, regulatory and stem cell-like memory CD4+ cells. Sorted populations all had greater than 95% purity. As to this clone: Its antigen is not identified.

TCRB transcripts that were expressed got sequenced, as all of the isolated RNA had been reverse transcribed. Sequencing used immunoSEQ multiplex PCR; TCRdb keeps in-frame clones, though not all of them. The table includes more than 250,000 clones, roughly 15% detected once. Study outcomes and limitations: Within the patient group, naive, central memory and Treg TCRB repertoires appeared more similar to each other than within healthy donors. A moderate, significant TCRB CDR3 shortening appeared in type 1 diabetes across four CD4+ subsets.

The V and J ends lost 5 bases and 14 bases, in that order; junction bases with no gene match: 10. Germline V gene lookup returns CDR1 GTSNPN and CDR2 SVGIG (reference sequence). The CDR3 spans 12 residues. This sequence originates from a man between 18 and 35 years old with type 1 diabetes. Sequencing used naive CD4+ T cells from blood. The V gene is TRBV30, the J gene TRBJ2-1; TRBD2 matches at 9 bases. CDR3 sequence reads: CAWALIAGEKFF. For the CDR3, the DNA is TGTGCCTGGGCGCTAATAGCGGGGGAGAAGTTCTTC.